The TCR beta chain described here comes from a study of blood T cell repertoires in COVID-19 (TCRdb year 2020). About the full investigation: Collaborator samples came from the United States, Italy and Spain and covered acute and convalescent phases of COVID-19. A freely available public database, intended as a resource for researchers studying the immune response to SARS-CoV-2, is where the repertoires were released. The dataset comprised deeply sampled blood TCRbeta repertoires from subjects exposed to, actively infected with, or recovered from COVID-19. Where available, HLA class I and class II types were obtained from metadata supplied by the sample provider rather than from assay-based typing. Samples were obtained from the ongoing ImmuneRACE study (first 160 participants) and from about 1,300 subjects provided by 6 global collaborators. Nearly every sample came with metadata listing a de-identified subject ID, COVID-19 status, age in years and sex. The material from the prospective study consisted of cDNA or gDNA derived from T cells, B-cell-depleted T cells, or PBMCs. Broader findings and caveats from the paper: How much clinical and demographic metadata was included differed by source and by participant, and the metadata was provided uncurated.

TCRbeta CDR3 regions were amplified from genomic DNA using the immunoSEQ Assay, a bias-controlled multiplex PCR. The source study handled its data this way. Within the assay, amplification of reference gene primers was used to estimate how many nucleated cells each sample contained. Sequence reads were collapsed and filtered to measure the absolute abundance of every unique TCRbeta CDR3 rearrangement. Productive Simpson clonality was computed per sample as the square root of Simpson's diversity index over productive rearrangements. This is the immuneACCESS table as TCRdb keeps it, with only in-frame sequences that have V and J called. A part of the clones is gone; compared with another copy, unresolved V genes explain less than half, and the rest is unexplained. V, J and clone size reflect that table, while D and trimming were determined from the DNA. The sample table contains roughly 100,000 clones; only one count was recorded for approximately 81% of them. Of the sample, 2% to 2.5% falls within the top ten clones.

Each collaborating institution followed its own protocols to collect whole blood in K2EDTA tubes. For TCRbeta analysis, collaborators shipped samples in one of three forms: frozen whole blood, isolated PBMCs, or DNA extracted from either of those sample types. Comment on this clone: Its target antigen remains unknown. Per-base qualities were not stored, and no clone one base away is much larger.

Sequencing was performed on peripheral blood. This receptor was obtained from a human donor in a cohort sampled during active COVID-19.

The CDR3 protein: CASRIGTAGNQPQHF. The DNA sequence is TGTGCCAGTAGGATCGGGACAGCAGGAAATCAGCCCCAGCATTTT. This sequence uses TRBV19 and TRBJ1-5; 7 bases in the middle match TRBD1. CDR1 and CDR2 are read off the germline V gene (reference sequence) as LNHDA and SQIVND. V trim: 6 bases; J trim: 4 bases; unmatched bases: 9. From its cysteine to its phenylalanine, the CDR3 spans 15 amino acids. The DNA shown is the 45-base CDR3, in frame from base 1.